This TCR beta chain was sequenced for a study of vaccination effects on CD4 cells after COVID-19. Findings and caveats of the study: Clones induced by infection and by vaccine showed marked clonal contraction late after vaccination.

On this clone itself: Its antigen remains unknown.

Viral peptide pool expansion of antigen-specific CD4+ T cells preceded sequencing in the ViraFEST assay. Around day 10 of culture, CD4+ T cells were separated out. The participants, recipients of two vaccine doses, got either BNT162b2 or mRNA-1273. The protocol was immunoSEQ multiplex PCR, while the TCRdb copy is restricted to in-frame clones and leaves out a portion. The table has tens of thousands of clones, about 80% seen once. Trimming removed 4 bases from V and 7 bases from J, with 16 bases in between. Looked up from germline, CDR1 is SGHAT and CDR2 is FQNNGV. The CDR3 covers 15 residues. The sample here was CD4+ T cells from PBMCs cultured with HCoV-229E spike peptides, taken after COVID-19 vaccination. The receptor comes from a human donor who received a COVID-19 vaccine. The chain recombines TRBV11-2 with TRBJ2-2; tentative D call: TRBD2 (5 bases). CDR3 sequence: CASSSSPLRGGELFF. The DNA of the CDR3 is TGTGCCAGCAGCTCAAGCCCCCTCCGGGGCGGGGAGCTGTTTTTT.